These 5 T cell receptor beta chains were sequenced from one sample in a study of cytomegalovirus exposure and HLA in healthy donors. PCR used 60 Vbeta primers and 13 Jbeta primers. Repertoires were generated with immunoSEQ multiplex PCR, while TCRdb's copy carries only in-frame clones and drops some. Of about 190,000 clones listed, around 87% are singletons. Sequenced input: PBMCs. The receptors here all came from a man aged 25 to 45 in good health and CMV-seronegative.

J is TRBJ2-3 and V is TRBV11-1; TRBD2 matches 12 bases. CDR1 and CDR2 (germline): SGHAT, FQDESV (reference sequence). This CDR3 region has 17 residues. V dropped 4 bases and J dropped 1; count of bases not matched to a gene: 6. The CDR3 sequence is CASSSGTSGFGTDTQYF. The CDR3 coding sequence is TGTGCCAGCAGCTCAGGGACTAGCGGGTTCGGCACAGATACGCAGTATTTT.

J is TRBJ2-1 and V is TRBV13, with TRBD1 identical over 7 bases. The CDR3 spans 17 residues. Germline V gives CDR1 PRHDT, CDR2 FYEKMQ (reference sequence). V shed 4 bases, J shed 0 bases, and the junction held 9 bases outside the gene matches. CDR3 protein: CASSSLDRDSSYNEQFF. As DNA, the CDR3 is TGTGCCAGCAGCTCGCTAGACAGGGATAGCTCCTACAATGAGCAGTTCTTC.

The CDR3 nucleotides read TGCGCCAGCAGCCAAGAGGGTAGCCTGAGCTCCTACAATGAGCAGTTCTTC. Translation gives CASSQEGSLSSYNEQFF. The chain carries TRBV4-1 and TRBJ2-1; no clear D. The CDR3 totals 17 residues. Trimming took off 0 bases at V and 0 bases at J, with 12 bases between the two ends. Germline CDR1 MGHRA, CDR2 YSYEKL.

This clone showed up just once. CDR3 region: CASMVEGEQYF. As DNA, the CDR3 is TGTGCCAGCATGGTTGAGGGCGAGCAGTACTTC. The V and J genes are TRBV27 and TRBJ2-7, with D perhaps matching TRBD2 (5 bases). Germline V gene lookup returns CDR1 MNHEY and CDR2 SMNVEV (reference sequence). The CDR3 contains 11 residues. The V end lost 7 bases, the J end lost 6 bases, and 10 bases lay between the germline ends.

This clone was observed once. This chain uses TRBV6-9 with TRBJ1-6; D is possibly TRBD1 (6 bases). Trimming left V 2 bases short and J 3 bases short, with 17 bases between. CDR3 length: 18 residues. Germline V gene sequence: CDR1 MNHGY, CDR2 SVAAGI. CDR3 DNA sequence: TGTGCCAGCAGTTATCAGGAACCGGACAGATTCTATAATTCACCCCTCCACTTT. Protein sequence: CASSYQEPDRFYNSPLHF.